These T cell receptor beta chains were read from a single sample in a study of beta chain features in type 1 diabetes. Method: immunoSEQ multiplex PCR; TCRdb's copy keeps in-frame clones and lacks some. Of about 930,000 clones listed, roughly 15% are singletons. Specimen: naive CD4+ T cells from blood. Receptors originate from a woman aged 18-35 years in good health. CDR3s include the opening cysteine and the closing phenylalanine or tryptophan. Each record gives: V gene, CDR3 protein.

v_gene: TRBV18; CDR3aa: CASSGTGAAGANVLTF
v_gene: TRBV6-5; CDR3aa: CASSSLAETYEQYF
v_gene: TRBV10-3; CDR3aa: CAIRGGLAGVNEQFF
v_gene: TRBV7-2; CDR3aa: CASSLASGPYNEQFF
v_gene: TRBV28; CDR3aa: CASSLSSWQYF
v_gene: TRBV27; CDR3aa: CASSPLQTSEAFF
v_gene: TRBV6-1; CDR3aa: CATSLRRGKQYEQYF
v_gene: TRBV7-2; CDR3aa: CASSSRGPGGIYEQYF
v_gene: TRBV6-5; CDR3aa: CASSRSGGTYEQYF
v_gene: TRBV4-3; CDR3aa: CASSQDHPIPGEQYF
v_gene: TRBV4-3; CDR3aa: CASSRASGNNEQFF
v_gene: TRBV2; CDR3aa: CASNAGTSGRARERFF
v_gene: TRBV27; CDR3aa: CASILQGGTEAFF
v_gene: TRBV5-6; CDR3aa: CASSLGVSLSDTQYF
v_gene: TRBV7-9; CDR3aa: CASRSLTSSFGELFF
v_gene: TRBV7-9; CDR3aa: CASSLSFKPTYEQYF
v_gene: TRBV5-1; CDR3aa: CASSPGQGISEQFF
v_gene: TRBV7-2; CDR3aa: CASSLTNVMETQYF
v_gene: TRBV18; CDR3aa: CASSPQDLGTNPYEQYF
v_gene: TRBV7-9; CDR3aa: CASSFLTGPSFFGEQYF
v_gene: TRBV7-9; CDR3aa: CASSLRLAGNYEQYF
v_gene: TRBV14; CDR3aa: CASSQGGLAATNEKLFF
v_gene: TRBV5-1; CDR3aa: CASSLFLGTEVPYEQYF
v_gene: TRBV15; CDR3aa: CATSRDGLAAYEQYF
v_gene: TRBV5-1; CDR3aa: CASSLGVTTNTGELFF
v_gene: TRBV7-2; CDR3aa: CASSYQPDQPQHF
v_gene: TRBV4-1; CDR3aa: CASSPRIAGGITGELFF